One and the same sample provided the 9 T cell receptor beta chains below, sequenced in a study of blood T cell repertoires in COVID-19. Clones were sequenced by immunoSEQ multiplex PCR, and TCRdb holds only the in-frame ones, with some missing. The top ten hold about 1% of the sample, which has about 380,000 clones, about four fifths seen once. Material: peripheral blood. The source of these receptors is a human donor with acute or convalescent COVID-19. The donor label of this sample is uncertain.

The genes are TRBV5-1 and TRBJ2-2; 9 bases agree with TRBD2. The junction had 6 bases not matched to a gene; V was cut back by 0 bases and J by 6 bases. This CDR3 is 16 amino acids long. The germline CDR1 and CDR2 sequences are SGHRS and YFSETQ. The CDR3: CASSLAAGLASGELFF. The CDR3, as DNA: TGCGCCAGCAGCTTGGCCGCGGGACTAGCTTCCGGGGAGCTGTTTTTT.

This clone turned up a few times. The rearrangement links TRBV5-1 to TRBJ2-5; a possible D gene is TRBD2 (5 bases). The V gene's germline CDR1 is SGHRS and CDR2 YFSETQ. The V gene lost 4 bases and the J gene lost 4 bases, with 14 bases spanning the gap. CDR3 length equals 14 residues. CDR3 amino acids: CASSPQTTLETQYF. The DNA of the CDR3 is TGCGCCAGCAGCCCGCAGACTACTCTAGAGACCCAGTACTTC.

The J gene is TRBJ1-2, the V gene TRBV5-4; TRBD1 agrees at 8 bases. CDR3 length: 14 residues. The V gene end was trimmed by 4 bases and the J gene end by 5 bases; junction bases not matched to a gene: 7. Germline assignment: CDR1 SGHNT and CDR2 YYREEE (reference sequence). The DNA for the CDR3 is TGTGCCAGCAGCCGACCCGGACAGGGATATGGCTACACCTTC. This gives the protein CASSRPGQGYGYTF.

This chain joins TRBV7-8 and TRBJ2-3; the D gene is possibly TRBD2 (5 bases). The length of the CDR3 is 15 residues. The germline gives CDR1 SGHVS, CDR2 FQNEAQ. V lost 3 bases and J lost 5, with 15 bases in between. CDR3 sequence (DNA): TGTGCCAGCAGCTTTTATGAGGGATGGGGAGATACGCAGTATTTT. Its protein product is CASSFYEGWGDTQYF.

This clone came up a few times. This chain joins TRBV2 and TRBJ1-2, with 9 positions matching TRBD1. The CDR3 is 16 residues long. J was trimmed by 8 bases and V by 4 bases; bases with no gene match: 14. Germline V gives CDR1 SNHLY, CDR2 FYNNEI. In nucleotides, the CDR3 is TGTGCCAGCAGTGGGGGGACCGGGACAGGGTCTGAGGGCTACACCTTC. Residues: CASSGGTGTGSEGYTF.

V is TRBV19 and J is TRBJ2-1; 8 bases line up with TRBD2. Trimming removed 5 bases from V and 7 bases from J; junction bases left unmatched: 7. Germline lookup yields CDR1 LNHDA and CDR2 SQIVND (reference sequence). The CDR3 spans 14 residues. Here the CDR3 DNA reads TGTGCCAGTAGTCGGCGGGGGGCGCCTAATGAGCAGTTCTTC. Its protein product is CASSRRGAPNEQFF.

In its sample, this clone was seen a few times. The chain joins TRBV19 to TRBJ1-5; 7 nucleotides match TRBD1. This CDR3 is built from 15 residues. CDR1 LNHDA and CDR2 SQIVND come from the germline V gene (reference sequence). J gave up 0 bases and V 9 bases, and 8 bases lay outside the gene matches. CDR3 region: CASRQGTYSNQPQHF. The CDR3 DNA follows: TGTGCCAGCAGACAGGGAACCTATAGCAATCAGCCCCAGCATTTT.

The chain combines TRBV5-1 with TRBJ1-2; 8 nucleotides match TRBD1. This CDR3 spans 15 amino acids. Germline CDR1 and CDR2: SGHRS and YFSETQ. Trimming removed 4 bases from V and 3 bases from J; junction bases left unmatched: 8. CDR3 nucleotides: TGCGCCAGCAGCGGCCCCACAGGGGGAGACTATGGCTACACCTTC. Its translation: CASSGPTGGDYGYTF.

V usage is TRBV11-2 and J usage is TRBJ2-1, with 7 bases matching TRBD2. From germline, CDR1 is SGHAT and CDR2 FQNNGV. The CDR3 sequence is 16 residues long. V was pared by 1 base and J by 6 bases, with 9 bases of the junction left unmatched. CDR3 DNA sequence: TGTGCCAGCAGCTTAGGTGAAGCGGGGATCGGCAATGAGCAGTTCTTC. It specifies CASSLGEAGIGNEQFF. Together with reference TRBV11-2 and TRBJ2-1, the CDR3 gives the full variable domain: EAGVAQSPRYKIIEKRQSVAFWCNPISGHATLYWYQQILGQGPKLLIQFQNNGVVDDSQLPKDRFSAERLKGVDSTLKIQPAKLEDSAVYLCASSLGEAGIGNEQFFGPGTRLTVL.